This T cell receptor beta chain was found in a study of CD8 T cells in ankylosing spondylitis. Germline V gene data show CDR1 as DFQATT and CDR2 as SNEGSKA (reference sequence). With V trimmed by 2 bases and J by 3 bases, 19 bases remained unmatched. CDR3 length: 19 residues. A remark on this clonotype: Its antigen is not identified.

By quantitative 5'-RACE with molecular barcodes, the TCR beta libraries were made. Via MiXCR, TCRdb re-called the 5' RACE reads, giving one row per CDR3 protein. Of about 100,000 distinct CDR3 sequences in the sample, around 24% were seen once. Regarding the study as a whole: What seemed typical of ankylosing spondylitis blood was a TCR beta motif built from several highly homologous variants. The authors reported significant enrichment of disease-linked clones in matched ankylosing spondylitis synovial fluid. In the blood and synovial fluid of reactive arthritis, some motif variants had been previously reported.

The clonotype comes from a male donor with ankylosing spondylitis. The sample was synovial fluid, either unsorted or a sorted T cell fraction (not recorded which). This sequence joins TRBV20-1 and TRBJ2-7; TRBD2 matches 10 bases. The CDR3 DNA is TGCAGTGCTAGACCGACTGAGAGGCTAGCGGGAGTTTTTAGCTACGAGCAGTACTTC. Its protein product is CSARPTERLAGVFSYEQYF.